This T cell receptor beta chain was sequenced during a study of cytomegalovirus exposure and HLA in healthy donors. Study-level points and caveats: With DRB1 most and HLA-C fewest, TCR association rates differed between HLA loci in a later analysis.

This clone was seen once. Antigen specificity is unknown. 60 Vbeta and 13 Jbeta primers were used in PCR. Generated by immunoSEQ multiplex PCR, the TCRdb table keeps only in-frame clones and is missing some. The sample lists roughly 200,000 clones; approximately 85% were seen once. The V end was cut by 0 bases, the J end by 0 bases, with 12 bases between. The CDR3 is made up of 17 amino acids. Per the germline V gene, CDR1 is MRHNA and CDR2 is SNTAGT. The rearrangement uses TRBV6-4 and TRBJ2-1; tentative D call: TRBD2 (5 bases). Source material: PBMCs. The TCR sequence derives from a woman between 45 and 65 years old in good health and CMV-seronegative. The CDR3 here is CASSDSAGQSSYNEQFF. In DNA form, the CDR3 reads TGTGCCAGCAGTGACTCCGCGGGTCAAAGCTCCTACAATGAGCAGTTCTTC.